The entry that follows covers one T cell receptor beta chain sequence. Here immunoSEQ multiplex PCR was the method, and the copy in TCRdb shows in-frame clones only, minus some. The data contain about 190,000 clones, more than 75% of them singletons. From germline, CDR1 is SGHTA and CDR2 FQGNSA. Unmatched junction bases numbered 4, after V lost 1 base and J lost 5 bases. The CDR3 sequence is 15 residues long. This record comes from a study of blood T cell repertoires in COVID-19. Study as a whole: PBMCs, B-cell-depleted T cells, or T cells provided the cDNA or gDNA that made up the material.

The rearrangement joins TRBV7-2 to TRBJ1-5; 8 nucleotides align to TRBD1. This TCR was recovered from a man aged 35-49 years with active or convalescent COVID-19. The specimen sequenced was peripheral blood. The CDR3 loop reads CASSLVGTGHQPQHF. In DNA form, the CDR3 reads TGTGCCAGCAGCTTAGTAGGGACAGGCCATCAGCCCCAGCATTTT. Based on the CDR3 plus reference TRBV7-2 and TRBJ1-5, the full variable domain is GAGVSQSPSNKVTEKGKDVELRCDPISGHTALYWYRQSLGQGLEFLIYFQGNSAPDKSGLPSDRFSAERTGGSVSTLTIQRTQQEDSAVYLCASSLVGTGHQPQHFGDGTRLSIL.